This TCR beta chain stems from a study of T cells in Graves' hyperthyroidism and ophthalmopathy (dated by TCRdb to about 2019). For the study in its entirety: Peripheral blood was collected at initial diagnosis, before any treatment. The paper describes TCR Vbeta CDR3 sequencing of roughly 130 peripheral blood samples, made up of 43 ophthalmopathy patients, some 76 hyperthyroidism patients and about 17 progressor patients. Prospective prediction of ophthalmopathy was tested in an independent validation cohort of fewer than 20 hyperthyroidism patients and 17 patients who later progressed to ophthalmopathy. The approximately 97 discovery patients were randomly divided into training and test sets at a 7:3 ratio. To identify TCR V-J signatures that set the groups apart, the researchers used a discovery cohort of about a hundred patients, made up of roughly 40 with Graves' ophthalmopathy and about 55 with stable Graves' hyperthyroidism. Following sampling, methimazole starting at 30 mg daily was given to hyperthyroidism patients, and high-dose intravenous methylprednisolone was given to ophthalmopathy patients. Thyroid tissue and blood T-cell repertoires from six Graves' hyperthyroidism patients were also compared in the study. Broad study findings and their caveats: Most expanded thyroid clonotypes (frequency above 0.001) were also detected in blood, a finding suggesting that blood repertoires may reflect thyroid immune responses. No statistical method was used to fix the sample size in advance, and group allocation was not hidden from the investigators. During validation, the model predicted progression to ophthalmopathy a median of approximately six months ahead of onset, with around 65% sensitivity and almost 75% specificity. A model built on a 13 V-J signature distinguished ophthalmopathy from stable hyperthyroidism, reaching about 88% sensitivity and 81.08% specificity in cross-validation and 80%/75% in testing.

Reading from cysteine to phenylalanine, the CDR3 counts 17 amino acids. Of all the DNA, just the CDR3 is kept, 51 bases in frame from base 1. The trim is 2 bases for V and 2 bases for J, with a gap of 16 bases between the germline ends. About this clonotype: The target of this receptor is not known. Qualities for individual bases were not recorded, and no much larger clone is one base off.

The TCR beta CDR3 regions were amplified from RNA transcripts. A first-round RT-PCR of the TCR CDR3 used the HTBI primer set with the Qiagen OneStep RT-PCR kit. A second multiplex PCR round built the libraries, followed by size selection and purification. Libraries were sequenced paired-end with 100 bp reads on an Illumina HiSeq2000. The original pipeline was this. SOAPnuke was used to process the raw data, with reads discarded if the reads contained adapters or uncalled bases, had a mean Phred below 15, or lacked an exact constant-primer or identifier match. COPE v1.2.5 was used to merge high-quality paired reads, and clonotypes were defined as unique nucleotide sequences. MiTCR v1.1 was used to align clonotypes to the IMGT TRBV, TRBD and TRBJ reference segments. Analysis was restricted to V-J combinations with a frequency above 0.0001, which covered just over 98% of repertoires. A TCS score was defined as the ratio of F50 (clonal expansion) to E x V (chaos), with BLOSUM62-based TCRdist applied between CDR3 peptides within each V-J. Welch's t-statistics and random forest reduced fewer than 600 V-J features to 10 to 15, which were used in a naive Bayes classifier (R e1071). TCRdb took the public reads, trimmed them with fastp at Q25, ran MiXCR for clone calling and kept in-frame beta chains. A single entry per CDR3 protein holds the most common genes and DNA from its merged rows. V and J calls and clone size were set by TCRdb, not the authors. The sample table holds more than 300,000 distinct CDR3 sequences, of which around 15% were seen once. The ten most abundant clones make up less than 20% of the sample.

In the ophthalmopathy patients, disease was moderately to severely active, with a Clinical Activity Score of 3 or more, a NOSPECS grade of 4 or more, and a duration of less than 3 months. Exclusion was applied to patients with uncontrolled infections, other autoimmune diseases, pregnancy or lactation. Diagnoses relied on clinical symptoms, serum thyroxine and TRAb, thyroid ultrasound and orbital computed tomography. Ficoll-Paque density gradient centrifugation was used to isolate PBMCs from about 9 ml of fresh peripheral blood. Trizol reagent was used to extract total RNA, and RNA quality was then checked on an Agilent 2100 Bioanalyzer.

The sequence derives from a woman younger than 45 with Graves' ophthalmopathy. Sequences were obtained from blood. Recombination connected TRBV12-3 or TRBV12-4 to TRBJ2-1, with TRBD2 tentatively as D gene (7 bases match). The CDR3 corresponds to CASSLLQGGGPYNEQFF. The sequenced DNA is TGTGCCAGCAGTTTACTGCAGGGCGGGGGCCCCTACAATGAGCAGTTCTTC.